A single sample is the source of the 10 T cell receptor beta chains below, sequenced in a study of sequential checkpoint blockade in melanoma. The assay was immunoSEQ multiplex PCR, and TCRdb's table has in-frame clones only and misses some. The data contain tens of thousands of clones, 84% of them singletons. As to treatment: randomized to nivolumab then ipilimumab (arm A) or the reverse (arm B). The input for sequencing was CD8+ T cells sorted from blood (inferred from file names), taken from a patient given nivolumab and ipilimumab in sequence. The receptors here all came from a human donor with melanoma.

The chain carries TRBV9 and TRBJ1-3; D may be TRBD1 (5 bases). The CDR3 is made up of 14 amino acids. Germline CDR1 and CDR2: SGDLS and YYNGEE. With 4 bases removed from V and 7 bases from J, the gap between germline ends came to 15 bases. CDR3 DNA sequence: TGTGCCAGCAGCAACCCCGATGGGGGGAACACCATATATTTT. Protein sequence: CASSNPDGGNTIYF. Using reference TRBV9 and TRBJ1-3 for the parts outside the CDR3, the full variable domain is DSGVTQTPKHLITATGQRVTLRCSPRSGDLSVYWYQQSLDQGLQFLIQYYNGEERAKGNILERFSAQQFPDLHSELNLSSLELGDSALYFCASSNPDGGNTIYFGEGSWLTVV.

J is TRBJ1-6 and V is TRBV11-3; D not resolved. The germline CDR1 and CDR2 sequences are SGHNT and YENEEA. This CDR3 has 14 amino acids. Trimming took off 2 bases at V and 10 bases at J, with 12 bases between the two ends. The CDR3 sequence: CASSLSHPGSPLHF. The DNA of the CDR3 is TGTGCCAGCAGCTTATCACACCCAGGATCACCCCTCCACTTT.

The CDR3 loop reads CASSLTSGSSYEQYF. The CDR3 DNA reads TGTGCCAGCAGCTTAACTAGCGGGAGCTCCTACGAGCAGTACTTC. This chain links TRBV7-4 with TRBJ2-7, with 11 bases that match TRBD2. CDR1 is SGHVT, CDR2 SQSDAQ, per germline. Trimming at V came to 2 bases and at J to 0 bases, leaving 0 bases not matched to a gene. The CDR3 has 15 amino acids. Together with reference TRBV7-4 and TRBJ2-7, the CDR3 gives the full variable domain: GAGVSQSPRYKVAKRGRDVALRCDSISGHVTLYWYRQTLGQGSEVLTYSQSDAQRDKSGRPSGRFSAERPERSVSTLKIQRTEQGDSAVYLCASSLTSGSSYEQYFGPGTRLTVT.

The V gene is TRBV9, the J gene TRBJ2-7, with 9 bases that match TRBD2. The CDR3 is 17 residues long. V was pared by 0 bases and J by 7 bases, with 14 bases of the junction left unmatched. Germline lookup yields CDR1 SGDLS and CDR2 YYNGEE. CDR3: CASSVDLNPAGGEEQYF. CDR3 bases: TGTGCCAGCAGCGTAGATCTAAACCCAGCGGGAGGAGAAGAGCAGTACTTC.

On this clone itself: The sample carries other DNA sequences with the same CDR3. The rearrangement uses TRBV9 and TRBJ2-7; 8 bases are a match to TRBD2. Germline CDR1 is SGDLS and CDR2 is YYNGEE. This CDR3 is 14 amino acids long. V lost 1 base to trimming and J lost 2 bases; unmatched junction nucleotides: 2. DNA for the CDR3: TGTGCCAGCAGCGTATCGGGGGGGACCTACGAGCAGTACTTC. It yields the protein CASSVSGGTYEQYF.

The chain links TRBV27 to TRBJ1-2; 8 nucleotides match TRBD1. Germline CDR1 MNHEY, CDR2 SMNVEV (reference sequence). The CDR3 covers 15 residues. Trimming at V came to 6 bases and at J to 8 bases, leaving 14 bases not matched to a gene. Here the CDR3 reads CASSPSPGGHAGYTF. The CDR3 bases are TGTGCCAGCAGCCCATCCCCAGGGGGCCATGCGGGCTACACCTTC.

In regard to this clone: A read error may produce the germline difference seen at one junction end. The genes are TRBV27 and TRBJ1-2; D uncertain. This CDR3 comprises 14 residues. In germline, CDR1 is MNHEY, CDR2 SMNVEV (reference sequence). CDR3 amino acids: CASRPGGVNYGYAF. CDR3 nucleotides: TGTGCCAGCAGACCCGGCGGCGTTAACTATGGCTACGCCTTC.

V gene TRBV7-9 combines with J gene TRBJ2-2; possible D gene TRBD1, 5 bases. Germline V gene lookup returns CDR1 SEHNR and CDR2 FQNEAQ (reference sequence). The CDR3 consists of 15 residues. V lost 4 bases to trimming and J lost 4 bases, with 13 bases between them. CDR3 sequence (DNA): TGTGCCAGCAGCTCCCAGGGTTTCATCACCGGGGAGCTGTTTTTT. The encoded protein is CASSSQGFITGELFF.

The gene calls are TRBV19 and TRBJ2-1; tentatively, D is TRBD2 (6 bases). Germline V lookup: CDR1 LNHDA, CDR2 SQIVND (reference sequence). The CDR3 has 11 amino acids. Deletions cut 7 bases from V and 7 bases from J, with 8 bases between. CDR3 sequence: CASKGRNEQFF. The CDR3 DNA is TGTGCCAGTAAGGGGAGGAATGAGCAGTTCTTC.

The J gene is TRBJ2-1, the V gene TRBV6-1; 9 bases agree with TRBD2. This CDR3 is built from 15 residues. V lost 4 bases to trimming and J lost 5 bases; unmatched junction nucleotides: 6. Per germline, CDR1 MNHNS and CDR2 SASEGT. The CDR3 loop reads CASSGSSGVDNEQFF. The CDR3 DNA follows: TGTGCCAGCAGTGGTTCTAGCGGGGTTGACAATGAGCAGTTCTTC.